This T cell receptor beta chain is from a study of tumor and adjacent non-tumor tissue in lung cancer. For the study at large: Histology: about a dozen adenocarcinoma, a couple of squamous cell carcinoma, 1 small cell lung cancer. Around 4 million productive TCRbeta reads were obtained per sample on average. Overall study results and limits: Normal lung showed higher cumulative top 100 clone frequency than tumor.

V trimming: 5 bases; J trimming: 4 bases; junction bases outside the gene matches: 13. Germline V gene sequence: CDR1 DFQATT, CDR2 SNEGSKA (reference sequence). The CDR3 covers 15 residues. Turning to this clonotype: Its antigen is currently unknown.

TCRbeta libraries were built with three rounds of nested PCR, modified from ARM-PCR. MiXCR, run by TCRdb on the multiplex PCR reads, gives a single entry per CDR3 protein. The sample yields about 110,000 distinct CDR3 sequences, approximately 87% seen once. No cell sorting was done before RNA was extracted from the tissue. Donors were chemotherapy-naive, newly diagnosed lung cancer surgical patients in China, August–late 2014. The rearrangement uses TRBV20-1 and TRBJ2-5; 7 positions match TRBD2. The sequencing sample was made of lung tumor tissue. This TCR was recovered from a man aged 70-80 years with non-small cell lung cancer. CDR3 DNA sequence: TGCAGTGCTCCCGGGCCTAGCGGAGGACCAGAGACCCAGTACTTC. Its translation is CSAPGPSGGPETQYF.